This T cell receptor beta chain derives from a study of T cell responses to AZD1222 COVID-19 vaccine. Study context: Timing groups of about 4 and about 12 weeks for second doses were pooled. Findings and limits, study-wide: CD4 TCRs covered the whole spike, strongest at regions 160-218 and 743-854. Donors were chiefly white British, with a greater number of females, and clonal diversity was perhaps underestimated.

The CDR3 consists of 14 residues. V was cut by 5 bases and J by 3 bases, with 11 bases left in between. Germline CDR1 reads SGHAT; CDR2 reads FQNNGV. Comment on this clone: Its antigen is as yet unknown.

TCRdb keeps only in-frame clones here, not all; method: immunoSEQ multiplex PCR. The sample holds 120,000 or so clones, about 89% seen once. This chain links TRBV11-2 with TRBJ2-1; a weak D match, TRBD1 (6 bases). The input for sequencing was peripheral blood, taken on day 0 of AZD1222 vaccination. The receptor was derived from an adult in good health. The CDR3 nucleotides are TGTGCCAGCAGCCCGGACAGAATCTACAATGAGCAGTTCTTC. Amino acids: CASSPDRIYNEQFF.